This entry lists 30 T cell receptor beta chains sequenced from one sample in a study of response to subunit inactivated influenza vaccine. From the RT-PCR reads, TCRdb called clonotypes with MiXCR, one entry per CDR3 protein. The sample contains about 700,000 distinct CDR3 sequences, more than 11% of which appear only once. The sequenced sample was PBMCs from blood, obtained 14 days before vaccination. These receptors originate from a man aged 45 to 65 who received an inactivated influenza vaccine.

This clonotype was seen only a few times. Here the CDR3 reads CASSDIGLAGGPYNEQFF. The CDR3 DNA reads TGTGCCAGCAGTGATATAGGACTAGCGGGAGGTCCCTACAATGAGCAGTTCTTC. This rearrangement joins TRBV25-1 to TRBJ2-1, with 14 bases fitting TRBD2. CDR1 and CDR2 from the germline V gene are MGHDK and SYGVNS. CDR3 length: 18 amino acids. V was clipped by 3 bases and J by 2 bases; unmatched bases: 6.

V gene TRBV29-1 combines with J gene TRBJ2-7; 7 nucleotides align to TRBD1. V lost 3 bases and J lost 7; bases outside the gene matches: 12. The CDR3 has 14 residues. Germline CDR1 and CDR2: SQVTM and ANQGSEA. This chain's CDR3 is CSVDEGRGSGEQYF. The CDR3, as DNA: TGCAGCGTTGATGAGGGCAGGGGGTCGGGTGAGCAGTACTTC.

This clonotype occurred a few times. V gene TRBV5-1 combines with J gene TRBJ1-1; the D is unclear. The CDR3 runs 15 residues. Germline CDR1 is SGHRS and CDR2 is YFSETQ. Trimming removed 3 bases at V and 0 bases at J, with 12 bases between. CDR3 sequence (DNA): TGCGCCAGCAGCTCCGTCCCGGGGATGAACACTGAAGCTTTCTTT. Residues: CASSSVPGMNTEAFF.

This clonotype was counted between two and nine times. Here the CDR3 reads CASSRATGNTEAFF. The CDR3 DNA follows: TGCGCCAGCAGTCGGGCAACGGGGAACACTGAAGCTTTCTTT. The chain links TRBV5-1 to TRBJ1-1, with unresolved D. The CDR3 sequence is 14 residues long. The ends were cut back, 5 bases at V and 1 base at J, with 12 bases in the middle. The V gene's germline CDR1 is SGHRS and CDR2 YFSETQ.

This clonotype was seen a handful of times. V and J are TRBV5-1 and TRBJ2-2; no clear D. There are 15 residues in the CDR3. Trimming took 4 bases from V and 0 from J, leaving 10 bases between them. The V gene's germline CDR1 is SGHRS and CDR2 YFSETQ. CDR3: CASSLQTANTGELFF. The CDR3 region has the DNA TGCGCCAGCAGCCTTCAGACGGCGAACACCGGGGAGCTGTTTTTT. Full variable domain (outside the CDR3, taken from reference TRBV5-1 and TRBJ2-2): KAGVTQTPRYLIKTRGQQVTLSCSPISGHRSVSWYQQTPGQGLQFLFEYFSETQRNKGNFPGRFSGRQFSNSRSEMNVSTLELGDSALYLCASSLQTANTGELFFGEGSRLTVL.

The genes are TRBV9 and TRBJ1-1; TRBD1 matches at 10 bases. The ends lost 3 bases at V and 2 bases at J; junction bases unmatched: 4. The germline CDR1 and CDR2 sequences are SGDLS and YYNGEE. This CDR3 region has 15 residues. The CDR3 nucleotides read TGTGCCAGCAGCGGACGGGACAGGGGAAACACTGAAGCTTTCTTT. It is translated as CASSGRDRGNTEAFF.

This clonotype has a handful of counts. The V call is TRBV5-5, the J call TRBJ2-3, with 11 nucleotides matching TRBD2. CDR1 and CDR2 (germline): SGHKS, YYEKEE (reference sequence). The CDR3 runs to 17 residues. Trimming removed 1 base from V and 3 bases from J; junction bases left unmatched: 7. The CDR3 spells CASSLRLAGGKTDTQYF. As DNA, the CDR3 is TGTGCCAGCAGCTTGCGGCTAGCGGGGGGAAAAACAGATACGCAGTATTTT.

The chain uses TRBV20-1 and TRBJ2-1; D is uncertain. The CDR3 covers 14 residues. Trimming stripped 0 bases from V and 4 bases from J, with 10 bases between. Germline V lookup: CDR1 DFQATT, CDR2 SNEGSKA (reference sequence). CDR3 bases: TGCAGTGCTAGAGAACAAGCGACATACAATGAGCAGTTCTTC. This sequence encodes CSAREQATYNEQFF.

This clonotype has only a few counts. This chain uses TRBV7-9 with TRBJ1-2; D is possibly TRBD1 (5 bases). CDR1 is SEHNR and CDR2 is FQNEAQ in the germline V gene (reference sequence). V was trimmed by 5 bases and J by 6 bases, leaving 16 bases between them. The CDR3 extends over 14 amino acids. This CDR3 is CASSQGIREDGYTF. The CDR3 nucleotides are TGTGCCAGCAGCCAGGGTATAAGAGAAGATGGCTACACCTTC.

The chain uses TRBV28 and TRBJ2-1; 8 positions match TRBD2. The CDR3 is 15 residues long. Germline values: CDR1 MDHEN, CDR2 SYDVKM. Germline trimming cut 4 bases from V and 7 bases from J; bases unmatched to any gene: 9. The CDR3 protein is CASSSGSGVRNEQFF. The CDR3 bases are TGTGCCAGCAGTTCCGGTAGCGGGGTGAGGAATGAGCAGTTCTTC.

This clonotype was picked up a small number of times. The chain combines TRBV6-1 with TRBJ1-5; D remains ambiguous. Between the trimmed V and J ends, which lost 6 bases and 0 bases, there was a span of 12 bases. The CDR3 has 15 residues. CDR1 is MNHNS and CDR2 is SASEGT in the germline V gene. This chain's CDR3 is CASRREPHSNQPQHF. DNA for the CDR3: TGTGCCAGCAGGCGGGAACCCCATAGCAATCAGCCCCAGCATTTT.

In its sample, this clonotype was seen a few times. At one of its ends the junction is not consistent with the germline gene, which may arise from a read error. The chain links TRBV12-3 or TRBV12-4 to TRBJ2-5; 12 bases map to TRBD2. This CDR3 has 16 amino acids. CDR3 region: CASSYSLAGGKEAQYF. The CDR3 DNA reads as TGTGCCAGCAGCTACTCACTAGCGGGGGGTAAAGAGGCCCAGTACTTC.

This clonotype was found many times. The chain carries TRBV12-3 or TRBV12-4 and TRBJ2-7; D may be TRBD2 (6 bases). The ends were cut back, 3 bases at V and 3 bases at J, with 12 bases in the middle. The CDR3 covers 14 residues. In DNA, the CDR3 is TGTGCCAGCAGTTTCGCGGGGAAAGGCTACGAGCAGTACTTC. Translating it yields CASSFAGKGYEQYF.

In this sample, this clonotype turned up a few times. The rearrangement uses TRBV19 and TRBJ2-3; 7 bases are shared with TRBD1. V dropped 4 bases and J dropped 4; count of bases not matched to a gene: 5. CDR3 length: 14 amino acids. Germline V gene lookup returns CDR1 LNHDA and CDR2 SQIVND (reference sequence). As DNA, the CDR3 is TGTGCCAGTAGTAAGACAGGGAGCGCAGATACGCAGTATTTT. It encodes CASSKTGSADTQYF.

This clonotype has ten or more counts. The chain uses TRBV4-1 and TRBJ1-3, with D perhaps TRBD1 (5 bases). V was trimmed by 1 base and J by 0 bases, leaving 7 bases between them. Germline CDR1 and CDR2: MGHRA and YSYEKL. The CDR3 is 15 amino acids. CDR3 bases: TGCGCCAGCAGCCAAGGACAGTTCTCTGGAAACACCATATATTTT. Translated: CASSQGQFSGNTIYF.

This clonotype was seen a handful of times. The chain joins TRBV6-4 to TRBJ2-2; D not certain. Trimming shortened V by 4 bases and J by 0 bases, and 9 bases separated the two germline ends. The CDR3 spans 15 residues. Germline CDR1 is MRHNA and CDR2 is SNTAGT. The CDR3: CASSVEAANTGELFF. In nucleotides, the CDR3 is TGTGCCAGCAGTGTAGAAGCAGCGAACACCGGGGAGCTGTTTTTT.

The V call is TRBV29-1, the J call TRBJ2-1, with 15 positions matching TRBD2. CDR3 length: 20 amino acids. V lost 6 bases and J lost 1; bases outside the gene matches: 16. CDR1 SQVTM and CDR2 ANQGSEA come from the germline V gene. DNA of the CDR3: TGCAGCGTCTACGGGACTAGCGGGAGGTCCTGGCCACAATCCTACAATGAGCAGTTCTTC. Its protein is CSVYGTSGRSWPQSYNEQFF.

The rearrangement links TRBV29-1 to TRBJ2-3; maybe TRBD2 (5 bases). The length of the CDR3 is 15 residues. Germline V lookup: CDR1 SQVTM, CDR2 ANQGSEA. Deletions cut 0 bases from V and 9 bases from J, with 19 bases between. The CDR3 is CSVEDRGGGWGTQYF. CDR3 bases: TGCAGCGTTGAAGATCGTGGCGGAGGCTGGGGAACGCAGTATTTT.

J is TRBJ2-7 and V is TRBV30; TRBD1 aligns across 7 bases. The CDR3 has 12 amino acids. V shed 3 bases, J shed 1 base, and the junction held 0 bases outside the gene matches. Germline CDR1 is GTSNPN and CDR2 is SVGIG (reference sequence). CDR3 loop: CAWRTGSYEQYF. In DNA, the CDR3 is TGTGCCTGGAGGACAGGGTCCTACGAGCAGTACTTC.

The V gene is TRBV4-3, the J gene TRBJ1-1; no clear D. The CDR3 spans 18 residues. Germline V lookup: CDR1 LGHNA, CDR2 YSLEER. Trimming shortened V by 3 bases and J by 0 bases, and 20 bases separated the two germline ends. CDR3 sequence: CASSQSTYLLGLNTEAFF. The CDR3 DNA is TGCGCCAGCAGCCAGAGTACCTACCTGCTCGGGTTGAACACTGAAGCTTTCTTT.

In its sample, this clonotype was seen a few times. Given a much more abundant clone one base away, this may be a read error. V and J are TRBV7-9 and TRBJ1-1, with no clear D. CDR3 size: 13 residues. Germline V gene data show CDR1 as SEHNR and CDR2 as FQNEAQ (reference sequence). Trimming took 0 bases from V and 5 from J, leaving 7 bases between them. CDR3 nucleotides: TGTGCCAGCAGCTTAGCGATGGGGACTGAAGCTTTCTTT. This encodes CASSLAMGTEAFF. Full variable domain (missing parts from reference TRBV7-9 and TRBJ1-1): DTGVSQNPRHKITKRGQNVTFRCDPISEHNRLYWYRQTLGQGPEFLTYFQNEAQLEKSRLLSDRFSAERPKGSFSTLEIQRTEQGDSAMYLCASSLAMGTEAFFGQGTRLTVV.

This chain connects TRBV5-1 to TRBJ2-5; 12 nucleotides match TRBD2. CDR1 and CDR2 from the germline V gene are SGHRS and YFSETQ. This CDR3 is 15 amino acids long. Losses at the gene ends were 4 bases for V and 4 bases for J; bases not matched to a gene: 5. The CDR3 here is CASSAASGRAETQYF. The CDR3 DNA follows: TGCGCCAGCAGCGCCGCTAGCGGGAGGGCAGAGACCCAGTACTTC.

This clonotype was counted a few times. The rearrangement links TRBV12-3 or TRBV12-4 to TRBJ2-3; D unresolved. Trimming cost V 2 bases and J 4 bases, with 7 bases left between them. CDR3 length: 13 amino acids. The chain's CDR3 is CASSLRESDTQYF. The CDR3 coding sequence is TGTGCCAGCAGTTTAAGGGAATCAGATACGCAGTATTTT.

The sample holds a few counts of this clonotype. The chain couples TRBV20-1 to TRBJ2-1; 9 bases are a match to TRBD1. The CDR3 covers 15 residues. From germline, CDR1 is DFQATT and CDR2 SNEGSKA (reference sequence). The V and J ends lost 5 bases and 2 bases, in that order; junction bases with no gene match: 7. CDR3 loop: CSARKDRGPYNEQFF. CDR3 DNA sequence: TGCAGTGCTCGAAAGGACAGGGGACCCTACAATGAGCAGTTCTTC.

The chain has TRBV6-2 or TRBV6-3 and TRBJ2-2; D is perhaps TRBD1 (5 bases). Germline assignment: CDR1 MNHEY and CDR2 SVGEGT. Trimming removed 3 bases at V and 0 bases at J, with 14 bases between. This CDR3 contains 17 residues. The CDR3 sequence is CASSYLPGSANTGELFF. Here the CDR3 DNA reads TGTGCCAGCAGTTATCTGCCAGGGTCTGCGAACACCGGGGAGCTGTTTTTT.

This clonotype was detected ten times or more. The chain employs TRBV12-3 or TRBV12-4 and TRBJ2-1; D is uncertain. The V end was cut by 6 bases, the J end by 7 bases, with 7 bases between. The CDR3 sequence is 11 residues long. This chain's CDR3 is CASSRYNEQFF. As DNA, the CDR3 is TGTGCCAGCAGCCGATATAATGAGCAGTTCTTC.

This clonotype has only a few counts. The V gene is TRBV12-3 or TRBV12-4, the J gene TRBJ1-1, with a weak D call TRBD1 (6 bases). This CDR3 region has 13 residues. V gave up 6 bases and J gave up 4 bases, with 12 bases separating them. CDR3 in DNA: TGTGCCAGCAGCCGGGGGGCTGGCACTGAAGCTTTCTTT. Its protein is CASSRGAGTEAFF.

V is TRBV7-2 and J is TRBJ2-3, with a tentative D call TRBD1 (6 bases). The V end lost 5 bases, the J end lost 5 bases, and 11 bases lay between the germline ends. Germline CDR1 is SGHTA and CDR2 is FQGNSA. The CDR3 is 13 amino acids. The CDR3 reads CASSQGQGDTQYF. CDR3 nucleotide sequence: TGTGCCAGCAGCCAGGGGCAAGGAGATACGCAGTATTTT.

J is TRBJ2-1 and V is TRBV19; TRBD1 or TRBD2 may be the D gene (5 bases each). The CDR3 consists of 15 residues. CDR1 is LNHDA, CDR2 SQIVND, per germline (reference sequence). Trimming cost V 1 base and J 0 bases, with 7 bases left between them. CDR3 bases: TGTGCCAGTAGTATAGCGGGGACCTCCTACAATGAGCAGTTCTTC. This sequence encodes CASSIAGTSYNEQFF.

This clonotype was seen more than once but under ten times. The chain has TRBV4-3 and TRBJ2-3; D gene ambiguous. Germline V gene data show CDR1 as LGHNA and CDR2 as YSLEER. The CDR3 contains 16 residues. Trimming cost V 0 bases and J 6 bases, with 16 bases left between them. The CDR3 reads CASSQEDVRVGDTQYF. CDR3 sequence (DNA): TGCGCCAGCAGCCAAGAGGACGTCCGGGTAGGGGATACGCAGTATTTT.